Presented here are 13 T cell receptor beta chains from one specimen sequenced in a study of blood T cell repertoires in COVID-19. Method: immunoSEQ multiplex PCR; TCRdb's copy keeps in-frame clones and lacks some. The table shows approximately 150,000 clones, with roughly 90% occurring only once. Sequenced input: peripheral blood. All receptors derive from a woman in her sixties with active or convalescent COVID-19.

The rearrangement links TRBV7-2 to TRBJ1-2; tentatively, D is TRBD1 (6 bases). Trimming shortened V by 7 bases and J by 3 bases, and 27 bases separated the two germline ends. CDR1 is SGHTA and CDR2 is FQGNSA in the germline V gene. The CDR3 consists of 18 residues. DNA of the CDR3: TGTGCCAGCAACCCAAGTGCGGGGGCGCCTGGGGACTACTATGGCTACACCTTC. The encoded protein is CASNPSAGAPGDYYGYTF.

V gene TRBV10-3 combines with J gene TRBJ2-5; D possibly corresponds to TRBD2 (6 bases). The CDR3 is 13 residues long. Per the germline V gene, CDR1 is ENHRY and CDR2 is SYGVKD. V lost 11 bases and J lost 3, with 16 bases in between. CDR3 nucleotides: TGTGCCGCCAAGGGTAGCGGAAAAGAGACCCAGTACTTC. This gives the protein CAAKGSGKETQYF.

The rearrangement uses TRBV19 and TRBJ2-5; D may be TRBD1 (5 bases). Germline V gene data show CDR1 as LNHDA and CDR2 as SQIVND (reference sequence). This CDR3 is 13 amino acids long. The V end lost 3 bases, the J end lost 2 bases, and 7 bases lay between the germline ends. The CDR3 protein is CASSIPGQETQYF. CDR3 nucleotides: TGTGCCAGTAGTATCCCAGGGCAAGAGACCCAGTACTTC.

The V call is TRBV19, the J call TRBJ2-1; TRBD2 matches at 7 bases. The CDR3 spans 14 residues. J lost 5 bases, V lost 3 bases, and 4 bases had no gene match. Germline V lookup: CDR1 LNHDA, CDR2 SQIVND (reference sequence). The chain's CDR3 is CASSIGTTNNEQFF. The CDR3 nucleotides are TGTGCCAGTAGTATCGGGACTACTAACAATGAGCAGTTCTTC.

The chain couples TRBV5-5 to TRBJ2-4, with 14 bases lining up with TRBD2. Unmatched junction bases numbered 8, after V lost 3 bases and J lost 6 bases. CDR1 is SGHKS and CDR2 is YYEKEE in the germline V gene (reference sequence). The CDR3 runs 17 residues. The DNA of the CDR3 is TGTGCCAGCAGCTCGGGACTAGCGGGGGTCCTAGGAAACATTCAGTACTTC. Its protein product is CASSSGLAGVLGNIQYF.

J is TRBJ2-1 and V is TRBV6-4; D gene ambiguous. The CDR3 spans 14 residues. V was shortened by 4 bases and J by 6 bases, with 13 bases between the two germline ends. Germline V lookup: CDR1 MRHNA, CDR2 SNTAGT. Written as DNA, the CDR3 is TGTGCCAGCAGTGTTGGGCAGGAAAGCAATGAGCAGTTCTTC. Amino acid sequence: CASSVGQESNEQFF.

This clone was found once. V is TRBV28 and J is TRBJ1-1; D is possibly TRBD1 (5 bases). The CDR3 extends over 12 amino acids. V was trimmed by 6 bases and J by 5 bases, leaving 10 bases between them. The germline V gene encodes CDR1 MDHEN and CDR2 SYDVKM. CDR3 sequence reads: CASSTGETEAFF. For the CDR3, the DNA is TGTGCCAGCAGCACAGGAGAAACTGAAGCTTTCTTT.

This sequence joins TRBV6-5 and TRBJ2-7, with D perhaps TRBD2 (5 bases). The CDR3 has 14 amino acids. The germline V gene has CDR1 MNHEY and CDR2 SVGAGI. Trimming left V 4 bases short and J 0 bases short, with 10 bases between. In DNA, the CDR3 is TGTGCCAGCAGTTGGGCCGGGGACTCCTACGAGCAGTACTTC. This codes for CASSWAGDSYEQYF.

The J gene is TRBJ2-5, the V gene TRBV4-3; 7 nucleotides line up with TRBD2. CDR1 is LGHNA, CDR2 YSLEER, per germline. Unmatched junction bases numbered 6, after V lost 0 bases and J lost 5 bases. The CDR3 covers 15 residues. The CDR3 nucleotides are TGCGCCAGCAGCCAAGATGGGACTAAAAGGGAGACCCAGTACTTC. As protein: CASSQDGTKRETQYF.

This chain joins TRBV9 and TRBJ1-3; 7 nucleotides match TRBD1. Trimming removed 0 bases from V and 0 bases from J; junction bases left unmatched: 3. The CDR3 is made up of 16 amino acids. CDR1 and CDR2 (germline): SGDLS, YYNGEE. This chain's CDR3 is CASSVGDSRSGNTIYF. Here the CDR3 DNA reads TGTGCCAGCAGCGTAGGGGACAGCCGCTCTGGAAACACCATATATTTT.

V is TRBV15 and J is TRBJ1-1; 9 positions agree with TRBD1. Germline V gene data show CDR1 as LNHNV and CDR2 as YYDKDF (reference sequence). Germline trimming cut 3 bases from V and 3 bases from J; bases unmatched to any gene: 8. This CDR3 has 16 amino acids. The CDR3 DNA sequence: TGTGCCACCAGCAGCGGGACAGGGTATCAGGACACTGAAGCTTTCTTT. It specifies CATSSGTGYQDTEAFF.

This chain uses TRBV7-9 with TRBJ1-1; no clear D gene. V dropped 6 bases and J dropped 0 bases, with 5 bases sitting between them. There are 12 residues in the CDR3. The V gene's germline CDR1 is SEHNR and CDR2 FQNEAQ (reference sequence). The CDR3 here is CASSSMNTEAFF. The CDR3 DNA is TGTGCCAGCAGTTCCATGAACACTGAAGCTTTCTTT. The complete variable domain, with remaining parts taken from reference TRBV7-9 and TRBJ1-1, reads DTGVSQNPRHKITKRGQNVTFRCDPISEHNRLYWYRQTLGQGPEFLTYFQNEAQLEKSRLLSDRFSAERPKGSFSTLEIQRTEQGDSAMYLCASSSMNTEAFFGQGTRLTVV.

The rearrangement links TRBV21-1 to TRBJ2-6; the table calls TRBD2, which could not be checked here. TRBV21-1 represents a pseudogene. CDR3 length: 17 residues. The CDR3 DNA reads TGTGCCAGCAGCAAAGGGACTGGTTCCTCTGGGGCCAACGTCCTGACTTTC. Its translation is CASSKGTGSSGANVLTF.